The clone carrying this T cell receptor (beta chain) appeared a few times. Its antigen remains unknown. Researchers amplified the TCR beta CDR3 regions from RNA transcripts. The TCR CDR3 was amplified in a first-round RT-PCR using the HTBI primer set. TCRdb processed the multiplex PCR reads anew with MiXCR; each CDR3 protein has one entry. The sample has approximately 620,000 distinct CDR3 sequences; approximately 15% are singletons. The data belong to a study of T cells in Graves' hyperthyroidism and ophthalmopathy. General study results and limits: A model of 13 V-J pairs discriminated ophthalmopathy from stable hyperthyroidism.

Germline CDR1 is MNHEY and CDR2 is SVGEGT. Trimming shortened V by 4 bases and J by 5 bases, and 12 bases separated the two germline ends. This CDR3 spans 14 amino acids. Sample: blood. This sequence joins TRBV6-2 or TRBV6-3 and TRBJ2-1; the D gene is possibly TRBD2 (6 bases). The origin of this receptor is a woman in her forties with Graves' ophthalmopathy. The CDR3 nucleotides read TGTGCCAGCAGTTCAGTGGGACTCCACAATGAGCAGTTCTTC. Translated: CASSSVGLHNEQFF.